Following are 21 T cell receptor beta chains from one sample sequenced in a study of blood T cells in healthy people across ages. The second PCR ran about 6 to 12 cycles with a sample-barcoded 5' primer and J-beta primers. TCRdb reanalysed the 5' RACE reads using MiXCR and keeps one entry per CDR3 protein. The sample comprises some 290,000 distinct CDR3 sequences, about 25% of which are singletons, and 25% to 35% rests with the top ten. Sequencing was done on a sample of blood. The receptors were sampled from a woman in her seventies in good health.

The chain employs TRBV24-1 and TRBJ2-5, with 7 bases matching TRBD2. J gave up 1 base and V 3 bases, and 7 bases lay outside the gene matches. The CDR3 runs 16 residues. From germline, CDR1 is KGHDR and CDR2 SFDVKD. The CDR3 reads CATSDPGGTVQETQYF. The CDR3 DNA follows: TGTGCCACCAGTGATCCGGGGGGTACTGTCCAAGAGACCCAGTACTTC.

V is TRBV6-6 and J is TRBJ1-6, with D possibly matching TRBD1 (6 bases). Germline V lookup: CDR1 MNHNY, CDR2 SVGAGI (reference sequence). The CDR3 is 14 residues long. V shed 5 bases and J shed 10 bases, with 15 bases lying between them. The CDR3 loop reads CASSDRQAGSPLHF. The CDR3 DNA is TGTGCCAGCAGTGACCGACAGGCGGGATCACCCCTCCACTTT.

This clonotype was seen a handful of times. The V and J genes are TRBV7-3 and TRBJ1-1; D possibly corresponds to TRBD1 (5 bases). The germline V and J ends were trimmed by 5 bases and 4 bases, with 8 bases remaining between them. The CDR3 spans 12 residues. Germline V CDR1 and CDR2: SGHTA, FQGTGA. The DNA of the CDR3 is TGTGCCAGCAGCCGGGGGGGCACTGAAGCTTTCTTT. Its protein product is CASSRGGTEAFF.

Only a few counts were recorded for this clonotype. The rearrangement joins TRBV11-2 to TRBJ2-5; weak D call: TRBD2 (5 bases). The end of the DNA aligns better with TRBJ2-7, so the J call may be wrong. CDR1 is SGHAT and CDR2 is FQNNGV in the germline V gene. This CDR3 region has 14 residues. This CDR3 is CASSLLWTRNEQYF. In nucleotides, the CDR3 is TGTGCCAGCAGCTTACTGTGGACTCGTAACGAGCAGTACTTC.

This clonotype was picked up many times. The J gene is TRBJ2-5, the V gene TRBV29-1, with D perhaps given as TRBD1 or TRBD2 (5 bases each). The CDR3 extends over 12 amino acids. The ends were cut back, 2 bases at V and 5 bases at J, with 9 bases in the middle. Germline CDR1 is SQVTM and CDR2 is ANQGSEA. This CDR3 reads CSVEQGRETQYF. Written as DNA, the CDR3 is TGCAGCGTTGAACAGGGACGGGAGACCCAGTACTTC.

This clonotype was seen many times. This rearrangement joins TRBV11-2 to TRBJ2-3, with D tentatively TRBD1 or TRBD2 (5 bases each). Germline CDR1 is SGHAT and CDR2 is FQNNGV. There are 12 residues in the CDR3. The V end lost 5 bases, the J end lost 7 bases, and 10 bases lay between the germline ends. CDR3 protein: CASSLAGNTQYF. CDR3 nucleotide sequence: TGTGCCAGCAGCCTAGCAGGGAATACGCAGTATTTT.

This rearrangement joins TRBV5-1 to TRBJ2-5; the D gene could be TRBD1 or TRBD2 (5 bases each). Trimming took off 4 bases at V and 1 base at J, with 14 bases between the two ends. Germline V gene data show CDR1 as SGHRS and CDR2 as YFSETQ. The CDR3 covers 15 residues. The CDR3 protein is CASSGTGYFQETQYF. The CDR3 DNA sequence: TGCGCCAGCAGCGGGACCGGCTACTTCCAAGAGACCCAGTACTTC.

This clonotype was seen only a few times. A junction boundary mismatches the germline segment, possibly from a read error. The CDR3 coding sequence is TGTGCCAGCAATTTAGGACAGGGAACTCGGCAAGAGACCCAGTACTTC. Translating gives CASNLGQGTRQETQYF. The chain employs TRBV28 and TRBJ2-7; 8 bases match TRBD1. The end of the DNA is better explained by TRBJ2-5, so the J call may be wrong. CDR1 is MDHEN, CDR2 SYDVKM, per germline. CDR3 length equals 16 residues.

This clonotype was detected a few times. The CDR3 protein is CASSLEAGMVETQYF. The CDR3 bases are TGCGCCAGCAGCTTGGAGGCAGGGATGGTGGAGACCCAGTACTTC. The chain joins TRBV5-1 to TRBJ2-5, with D maybe TRBD1 (5 bases). The CDR3 is made up of 15 amino acids. Germline values: CDR1 SGHRS, CDR2 YFSETQ. V was cut by 0 bases and J by 5 bases, with 14 bases left in between.

The chain combines TRBV21-1 with TRBJ1-2. TRBV21-1 has pseudogene status. The length of the CDR3 is 16 residues. The CDR3 spells CASSDPEGGSDYGYTF. In nucleotides, the CDR3 is TGTGCCAGCAGCGACCCCGAGGGAGGGTCGGACTATGGCTACACCTTC.

This clonotype has a handful of counts. This sequence may be a read error, since a much larger clone differs from it by one base. V is TRBV5-1 and J is TRBJ2-7, with TRBD1 matching 8 bases. Germline CDR1 reads SGHRS; CDR2 reads YFSETQ. This CDR3 comprises 14 residues. As DNA, the CDR3 is TGCGCCAGCAGCCGTGGACAGGGTGGAAACGAGCAGTGCTTC. Encoded protein: CASSRGQGGNEQCF.

The genes are TRBV5-8 and TRBJ2-1, with D maybe TRBD2 (6 bases). This CDR3 contains 15 residues. V lost 5 bases, J lost 9 bases, and 21 bases lay in between. Germline loops: CDR1 SGHTS, CDR2 YDEGEE. The chain's CDR3 is CASRPGVRAIGEQFF. For the CDR3, the DNA is TGTGCCAGCAGACCGGGGGTAAGGGCTATCGGTGAGCAGTTCTTC.

This clonotype was counted only a few times. This chain joins TRBV29-1 and TRBJ2-1; TRBD2 aligns across 8 bases. The CDR3 is 16 amino acids. Germline CDR1 reads SQVTM; CDR2 reads ANQGSEA. After removal of 0 bases from V and 0 bases from J, the junction contained 4 bases not matched to a gene. The CDR3 spells CSVEDEGTSSYNEQFF. Here the CDR3 DNA reads TGCAGCGTTGAAGACGAAGGGACTAGCTCCTACAATGAGCAGTTCTTC.

The chain recombines TRBV7-8 with TRBJ2-5, with 9 bases matching TRBD2. From germline, CDR1 is SGHVS and CDR2 FQNEAQ. This CDR3 is built from 11 residues. Trimming at V came to 11 bases and at J to 9 bases, leaving 7 bases not matched to a gene. For the CDR3, the DNA is TGTGCCTGCATCCAGCGGGGGGCCCAGTACTTC. Amino acids: CACIQRGAQYF.

The CDR3: CSARDNTERSEAFF. Written as DNA, the CDR3 is TGCAGTGCTAGAGATAATACGGAGAGGAGTGAAGCTTTCTTT. V is TRBV20-1 and J is TRBJ1-1; D is unclear. Trimming took 0 bases from V and 7 from J, leaving 15 bases between them. This CDR3 has 14 residues. The germline V gene has CDR1 DFQATT and CDR2 SNEGSKA (reference sequence).

Ten or more counts support this clonotype. The CDR3 nucleotides are TGCAGCGTTGGGGAGCGGGGGACAGCCTATGGCTACACCTTC. Protein product: CSVGERGTAYGYTF. The V and J genes are TRBV29-1 and TRBJ1-2; 7 nucleotides agree with TRBD1. There are 14 residues in the CDR3. The trim removed 4 bases at V and 4 bases at J, leaving 9 bases unmatched. Germline CDR1 SQVTM, CDR2 ANQGSEA.

The chain has TRBV28 and TRBJ1-4, with unresolved D. Trimming cost V 5 bases and J 8 bases, with 15 bases left between them. The CDR3 loop spans 14 amino acids. The germline V gene has CDR1 MDHEN and CDR2 SYDVKM. CDR3 protein: CASSRRAAREKLFF. CDR3 nucleotide sequence: TGTGCCAGCAGTAGAAGGGCGGCACGGGAAAAACTGTTTTTT.

V gene TRBV27 combines with J gene TRBJ1-4; D is possibly TRBD1 (5 bases). V lost 8 bases and J lost 8, with 15 bases in between. The CDR3 is made up of 13 amino acids. The germline V gene encodes CDR1 MNHEY and CDR2 SMNVEV (reference sequence). CDR3 DNA: TGTGCCAGCTCCTTTGGAGGGGACGAAAAACTGTTTTTT. Its translation is CASSFGGDEKLFF.

This rearrangement joins TRBV4-2 to TRBJ2-5, with no clear D. The DNA end lines up better with TRBJ2-7; the J call may be wrong. The CDR3 has 13 residues. CDR1 is LGHNA and CDR2 is YNFKEQ in the germline V gene. The CDR3 nucleotides are TGTGCCAGCAGCCAAGATTATAGGGACGAGCAGTACTTC. Translating gives CASSQDYRDEQYF.

This clonotype was detected many times. The rearrangement links TRBV12-3 or TRBV12-4 to TRBJ1-3; no firm D call. CDR3 length: 13 amino acids. Trimming took 3 bases from V and 0 from J, leaving 3 bases between them. The CDR3 sequence is CASSFTSGNTIYF. CDR3 nucleotide sequence: TGTGCCAGCAGTTTTACCTCTGGAAACACCATATATTTT.

The chain carries TRBV18 and TRBJ2-5, with 7 positions matching TRBD1. The V gene's germline CDR1 is KGHSH and CDR2 LQKENI. This CDR3 region has 14 residues. The V gene end was trimmed by 1 base and the J gene end by 4 bases; junction bases not matched to a gene: 3. CDR3 protein: CASSPLAGGETQYF. The CDR3 nucleotides are TGTGCCAGCTCACCACTTGCAGGGGGAGAGACCCAGTACTTC.